Below, 27 T cell receptor beta chains from the same sample are listed, as sequenced in a study of blood T cell repertoires in COVID-19. The table came from immunoSEQ multiplex PCR; TCRdb's copy has only in-frame clones and leaves some out. Among around 80,000 clones listed, about 85% were seen once. Sequenced sample: peripheral blood. Receptors were obtained from a human donor in a cohort sampled during active COVID-19.

The chain employs TRBV2 and TRBJ2-5, with 8 nucleotides matching TRBD2. V dropped 6 bases and J dropped 5; count of bases not matched to a gene: 5. The CDR3 loop spans 13 amino acids. The germline gives CDR1 SNHLY, CDR2 FYNNEI. CDR3 coding DNA: TGTGCCAGCAGCCGGGAGGGCCTCGAGACCCAGTACTTC. Amino acid sequence: CASSREGLETQYF.

Comments on this clone: A junction boundary mismatches the germline segment, possibly from a read error. J is TRBJ2-2 and V is TRBV5-3; 8 nucleotides match TRBD2. TRBV5-3 is an open reading frame, and its role is uncertain. This CDR3 comprises 16 residues. As DNA, the CDR3 is TGCCCCCCACCCTGGGGCCCGGGGGGGAAATTAGGGGAGCTGTTTTTT. Amino acid sequence: CPPPWGPGGKLGELFF.

V is TRBV30 and J is TRBJ1-5; tentative D call: TRBD1 (6 bases). The V end lost 0 bases, the J end lost 6 bases, and 12 bases lay between the germline ends. Germline V gives CDR1 GTSNPN, CDR2 SVGIG (reference sequence). This CDR3 has 14 amino acids. The CDR3 DNA is TGTGCCTGGAGTGTAAAACAGGGTGGTCAGCCCCAGCATTTT. Protein product: CAWSVKQGGQPQHF. The variable domain in full, with the rest retrieved from reference TRBV30 and TRBJ1-5, is SQTIHQWPATLVQPVGSPLSLECTVEGTSNPNLYWYRQAAGRGLQLLFYSVGIGQISSEVPQNLSASRPQDRQFILSSKKLLLSDSGFYLCAWSVKQGGQPQHFGDGTRLSIL.

The V and J genes are TRBV11-3 and TRBJ2-7; D gene uncertain. The V end was cut by 5 bases, the J end by 4 bases, with 9 bases between. Germline V gene lookup returns CDR1 SGHNT and CDR2 YENEEA. This CDR3 has 12 residues. The CDR3 sequence is CASSQSGYEQYF. CDR3 nucleotides: TGTGCCAGCAGCCAGTCAGGTTACGAGCAGTACTTC.

This clone turned up a few times. The chain couples TRBV5-5 to TRBJ1-6; 9 nucleotides match TRBD1. This CDR3 region has 17 residues. V dropped 5 bases and J dropped 7; count of bases not matched to a gene: 13. Germline V lookup: CDR1 SGHKS, CDR2 YYEKEE (reference sequence). CDR3 loop: CASSWRDRDIANSPLHF. In DNA, the CDR3 is TGTGCCAGCAGTTGGAGGGACAGGGATATCGCCAATTCACCCCTCCACTTT.

The genes are TRBV5-1 and TRBJ1-1, with 7 bases fitting TRBD1. The junction had 1 base not matched to a gene; V was cut back by 2 bases and J by 0 bases. Germline V CDR1 and CDR2: SGHRS, YFSETQ. The CDR3 loop spans 14 amino acids. The CDR3 is CASSLGGVNTEAFF. DNA of the CDR3: TGCGCCAGCAGCTTAGGGGGCGTGAACACTGAAGCTTTCTTT. Filled out from reference TRBV5-1 and TRBJ1-1, the complete variable domain reads KAGVTQTPRYLIKTRGQQVTLSCSPISGHRSVSWYQQTPGQGLQFLFEYFSETQRNKGNFPGRFSGRQFSNSRSEMNVSTLELGDSALYLCASSLGGVNTEAFFGQGTRLTVV.

There are a few counts of this clone. The J gene is TRBJ1-1, the V gene TRBV5-1; 9 bases are a match to TRBD1. V lost 0 bases, J lost 4 bases, and 1 base stayed unmatched. The length of the CDR3 is 14 residues. The germline gives CDR1 SGHRS, CDR2 YFSETQ. The CDR3 coding sequence is TGCGCCAGCAGCTTGGGGGACAGGGTCACTGAAGCTTTCTTT. Amino acid sequence: CASSLGDRVTEAFF.

The rearrangement uses TRBV28 and TRBJ1-2, with D hard to call. Trimming removed 6 bases at V and 8 bases at J, with 22 bases between. Germline CDR1 and CDR2: MDHEN and SYDVKM. The CDR3 sequence is 15 residues long. CDR3 region: CASSPTRNRIFGYTF. CDR3 DNA: TGTGCCAGCAGCCCCACCAGGAATAGGATATTCGGCTACACCTTC.

This clone has just one count. This chain uses TRBV2 with TRBJ1-3; D gene ambiguous. V was cut by 8 bases and J by 0 bases, with 14 bases left in between. Germline CDR1 SNHLY, CDR2 FYNNEI. This CDR3 has 15 residues. The DNA of the CDR3 is TGTGCCAGCGGGAGGTCACAGAGCTCTGGAAACACCATATATTTT. It is translated as CASGRSQSSGNTIYF.

The chain links TRBV5-1 to TRBJ2-5, with unresolved D. Trimming removed 2 bases at V and 1 base at J, with 9 bases between. The CDR3 runs 14 residues. Germline values: CDR1 SGHRS, CDR2 YFSETQ. CDR3 loop: CASSFRSTQETQYF. CDR3 bases: TGCGCCAGCAGCTTCCGGAGTACCCAAGAGACCCAGTACTTC.

The chain has TRBV5-4 and TRBJ1-3; D unclear. Germline V gives CDR1 SGHNT, CDR2 YYREEE (reference sequence). Trimming shortened V by 2 bases and J by 3 bases, and 6 bases separated the two germline ends. CDR3 length: 13 residues. The CDR3 region is CASSFNFGNTIYF. CDR3 nucleotide sequence: TGTGCCAGCAGCTTTAATTTTGGAAACACCATATATTTT.

This sequence joins TRBV7-8 and TRBJ2-7; possibly TRBD2 for D (6 bases). The CDR3 consists of 13 residues. Germline V gives CDR1 SGHVS, CDR2 FQNEAQ. The V gene lost 2 bases and the J gene lost 5 bases, with 10 bases spanning the gap. This CDR3 is CASSLWRGDEQYF. The CDR3 bases are TGTGCCAGCAGCTTATGGCGGGGCGACGAGCAGTACTTC.

The chain couples TRBV11-2 to TRBJ2-2; D remains ambiguous. CDR1 and CDR2 (germline): SGHAT, FQNNGV. This CDR3 spans 16 amino acids. The V gene lost 5 bases and the J gene lost 4 bases, with 17 bases spanning the gap. In DNA, the CDR3 is TGTGCCAGCAGCCTCTTACCCCAACCTAGCACCGGGGAGCTGTTTTTT. Translation gives CASSLLPQPSTGELFF.

CDR3: CASTPTGEVQPQHF. CDR3 in DNA: TGTGCCAGCACCCCCACAGGGGAGGTTCAGCCCCAGCATTTT. V is TRBV6-5 and J is TRBJ1-5, with 7 bases matching TRBD1. CDR1 and CDR2 from the germline V gene are MNHEY and SVGAGI. The CDR3 spans 14 residues. Germline trimming cut 7 bases from V and 6 bases from J; bases unmatched to any gene: 9.

The chain has TRBV2 and TRBJ2-1, with TRBD1 matching over 9 bases. This CDR3 has 16 residues. J lost 0 bases, V lost 5 bases, and 5 bases had no gene match. CDR1 and CDR2 from the germline V gene are SNHLY and FYNNEI. The CDR3 DNA is TGTGCCAGCAGTAACAGGGGGCGACGCTCCTACAATGAGCAGTTCTTC. Translated, it gives CASSNRGRRSYNEQFF.

The CDR3 DNA sequence: TGTGCCAGCAGTCGACAGGCAAGCAATCAGCCCCAGCATTTT. Translating it yields CASSRQASNQPQHF. This chain joins TRBV2 and TRBJ1-5, with D tentatively TRBD1 (6 bases). V was pared by 5 bases and J by 1 base, with 9 bases between. The CDR3 has 14 residues. Germline CDR1 and CDR2: SNHLY and FYNNEI.

This chain joins TRBV30 and TRBJ1-2; D not resolved. Germline V CDR1 and CDR2: GTSNPN, SVGIG (reference sequence). V lost 2 bases and J 3 bases, leaving 7 bases between the germline ends. The CDR3 has 12 amino acids. The CDR3 DNA is TGTGCCTGGAGTTTCCGTGACTATGGCTACACCTTC. As protein: CAWSFRDYGYTF.

This sequence joins TRBV3-1 (or the pseudogene TRBV3-2) and TRBJ2-6, with 7 bases aligning to TRBD1. The trim removed 0 bases at V and 3 bases at J, leaving 5 bases unmatched. CDR1 is LGHDT, CDR2 YNNKEL, per germline (reference sequence). The CDR3 is made up of 17 amino acids. DNA for the CDR3: TGTGCCAGCAGCCAAGATAGAACAGGGGTTGGGGCCAACGTCCTGACTTTC. Protein: CASSQDRTGVGANVLTF.

The chain couples TRBV27 to TRBJ2-3, with D perhaps matching TRBD2 (6 bases). Germline values: CDR1 MNHEY, CDR2 SMNVEV (reference sequence). This CDR3 region has 18 residues. Deletions cut 3 bases from V and 2 bases from J, with 21 bases between. In DNA, the CDR3 is TGTGCCAGCAGTTTGGTCGGCGGTGGGGCGGGAACCACAGATACGCAGTATTTT. Translation: CASSLVGGGAGTTDTQYF.

The V and J genes are TRBV6-5 and TRBJ2-5; 11 nucleotides align to TRBD2. Germline V lookup: CDR1 MNHEY, CDR2 SVGAGI. CDR3 length: 14 residues. Trimming took 7 bases from V and 2 from J; bases not matched to a gene: 3. CDR3 protein: CASTLAGAQETQYF. CDR3 sequence (DNA): TGTGCCAGCACACTAGCGGGGGCACAAGAGACCCAGTACTTC.

V is TRBV7-8 and J is TRBJ1-1; 8 nucleotides align to TRBD1. The length of the CDR3 is 15 residues. With 2 bases clipped from V and 4 bases from J, the junction kept 6 bases outside the gene matches. Germline V gene data show CDR1 as SGHVS and CDR2 as FQNEAQ. The CDR3 DNA follows: TGTGCCAGCAGCTTATCAGACAGGGGCGGCACTGAAGCTTTCTTT. It translates to CASSLSDRGGTEAFF.

The J gene is TRBJ2-7, the V gene TRBV4-2; D possibly corresponds to TRBD2 (5 bases). CDR1 and CDR2 (germline): LGHNA, YNFKEQ. This CDR3 is 16 amino acids long. V was pared by 1 base and J by 8 bases, with 21 bases between. Here the CDR3 reads CASSQAAAGASLKQYF. DNA for the CDR3: TGTGCCAGCAGCCAAGCGGCCGCGGGCGCCTCCTTGAAGCAGTACTTC.

The CDR3 DNA is TGTGCCAGCAGCGGCGACAGGGGCTATGGCTACACCTTC. Translated: CASSGDRGYGYTF. V is TRBV6-5 and J is TRBJ1-2; TRBD1 agrees at 8 bases. CDR1 and CDR2 from the germline V gene are MNHEY and SVGAGI. The CDR3 runs to 13 residues. V lost 6 bases, J lost 4 bases, and 4 bases stayed unmatched.

The rearrangement links TRBV6-5 to TRBJ2-1; TRBD2 agrees at 10 bases. This CDR3 spans 14 amino acids. The trim removed 5 bases at V and 8 bases at J, leaving 6 bases unmatched. CDR1 and CDR2 (germline): MNHEY, SVGAGI. CDR3 nucleotide sequence: TGTGCCAGCAGTCCTTGGACTAGCGGAGATGAGCAGTTCTTC. The encoded protein is CASSPWTSGDEQFF.

The chain carries TRBV7-3 and TRBJ2-5; D not resolved. The CDR3 has 13 residues. The V end lost 5 bases, the J end lost 2 bases, and 9 bases lay between the germline ends. The germline CDR1 and CDR2 sequences are SGHTA and FQGTGA. The CDR3 DNA reads as TGTGCCAGCAGCCGGGTCCCTCAAGAGACCCAGTACTTC. Protein product: CASSRVPQETQYF.

V is TRBV27 and J is TRBJ2-2; weak D call: TRBD1 (5 bases). The CDR3 contains 13 residues. V gave up 4 bases and J gave up 6 bases, with 9 bases separating them. Germline loops: CDR1 MNHEY, CDR2 SMNVEV (reference sequence). The CDR3 sequence: CASSSNRPGELFF. CDR3 nucleotides: TGTGCCAGCAGTTCCAACAGGCCCGGGGAGCTGTTTTTT.

This chain uses TRBV6-1 with TRBJ1-5, with D possibly being TRBD1 (5 bases). Trimming pared 0 bases from V and 6 bases from J, leaving 12 bases between. Germline CDR1 reads MNHNS; CDR2 reads SASEGT. The CDR3 runs to 15 residues. CDR3 bases: TGTGCCAGCAGTGAAGCAGGAGGGGTTGGTCAGCCCCAGCATTTT. It translates to CASSEAGGVGQPQHF.